The clone carrying this T cell receptor beta chain was found many times. These data belong to a study of early T cells in non-severe SARS-CoV-2 infection. cDNA molecules, individually, were tagged with unique molecular identifiers. TCRdb independently ran MiXCR on the 5' RACE reads; one entry per CDR3 protein. The sample has around 50,000 distinct CDR3 sequences, roughly an eighth seen once. The CDR3 is 13 residues long. Germline CDR1 is SGHAT and CDR2 is FQNNGV. V was clipped by 3 bases and J by 3 bases, with 8 bases between them. This chain connects TRBV11-2 to TRBJ2-5, with TRBD1 as a possible D gene (6 bases). The sequenced sample was whole blood. This clonotype originated in an adult who was a healthcare worker with PCR-confirmed SARS-CoV-2 infection or an uninfected control (not recorded which). The CDR3 loop is CASSLRTEETQYF. For the CDR3, the DNA is TGTGCCAGCAGCTTGAGGACAGAAGAGACCCAGTACTTC.